A single sample is the source of the 4 T cell receptor beta chains below, sequenced in a study of T cells after yellow fever vaccination. TCRdb reanalysed the 5' RACE reads using MiXCR and keeps one entry per CDR3 protein. In the table there are 400,000 or so distinct CDR3 sequences, 11% of which are singletons. The sample consisted of PBMCs, taken on the day of the first yellow fever vaccination. The receptors were gathered from a young man who received the YFV17D yellow fever vaccine.

This clonotype has a handful of counts. This chain links TRBV9 with TRBJ1-6; a possible D gene is TRBD1 (5 bases). The germline V gene encodes CDR1 SGDLS and CDR2 YYNGEE. The CDR3 spans 18 residues. Trimming left V 0 bases short and J 0 bases short, with 13 bases between. The CDR3 DNA sequence: TGTGCCAGCAGCGTAGAAGCGGCAGGGAGCTCCTATAATTCACCCCTCCACTTT. Amino acids: CASSVEAAGSSYNSPLHF.

This clonotype turned up a few times. The chain has TRBV7-2 and TRBJ1-1; D may be TRBD1 (5 bases). V was clipped by 5 bases and J by 6 bases, with 19 bases between them. The CDR3 extends over 15 amino acids. Per the germline V gene, CDR1 is SGHTA and CDR2 is FQGNSA. Here the CDR3 reads CASSLNKRGLAEAFF. The CDR3 coding sequence is TGTGCCAGCAGCCTCAATAAAAGGGGTCTCGCTGAAGCTTTCTTT.

This clonotype has only a few counts. The rearrangement uses TRBV5-5 and TRBJ1-4, with D possibly matching TRBD1 (5 bases). The CDR3 covers 13 residues. Trimming took 4 bases from V and 5 from J, leaving 9 bases between them. CDR1 and CDR2 from the germline V gene are SGHKS and YYEKEE (reference sequence). The CDR3 reads CASSARQNEKLFF. The DNA of the CDR3 is TGTGCCAGCAGCGCCCGACAGAATGAAAAACTGTTTTTT.

Only a few counts were recorded for this clonotype. The chain carries TRBV18 and TRBJ2-7; 8 positions agree with TRBD1. Germline V gene lookup returns CDR1 KGHSH and CDR2 LQKENI. The CDR3 spans 13 residues. V dropped 3 bases and J dropped 6; count of bases not matched to a gene: 4. The DNA for the CDR3 is TGTGCCAGCTCACCCGTGACAGGGGTCGAGCAGTACTTC. Its translation: CASSPVTGVEQYF.